This T cell receptor beta chain comes out of a study of blood T cell repertoires in COVID-19. Only in-frame clones appear in the TCRdb table, and some are missing; sequencing was by immunoSEQ multiplex PCR. The table lists under 150,000 clones, more than 80% of them singletons. This CDR3 comprises 13 residues. Germline lookup yields CDR1 SGHRS and CDR2 YFSETQ. With 4 bases removed from V and 7 bases from J, the gap between germline ends came to 11 bases. The TCR sequence derives from a woman between 45 and 60 years old with acute or convalescent COVID-19. Sequencing input: peripheral blood. The V and J genes are TRBV5-1 and TRBJ2-2; a possible D gene is TRBD2 (6 bases). CDR3 residues: CASSREWGGELFF. As DNA, the CDR3 is TGCGCCAGCAGCCGGGAGTGGGGCGGGGAGCTGTTTTTT.